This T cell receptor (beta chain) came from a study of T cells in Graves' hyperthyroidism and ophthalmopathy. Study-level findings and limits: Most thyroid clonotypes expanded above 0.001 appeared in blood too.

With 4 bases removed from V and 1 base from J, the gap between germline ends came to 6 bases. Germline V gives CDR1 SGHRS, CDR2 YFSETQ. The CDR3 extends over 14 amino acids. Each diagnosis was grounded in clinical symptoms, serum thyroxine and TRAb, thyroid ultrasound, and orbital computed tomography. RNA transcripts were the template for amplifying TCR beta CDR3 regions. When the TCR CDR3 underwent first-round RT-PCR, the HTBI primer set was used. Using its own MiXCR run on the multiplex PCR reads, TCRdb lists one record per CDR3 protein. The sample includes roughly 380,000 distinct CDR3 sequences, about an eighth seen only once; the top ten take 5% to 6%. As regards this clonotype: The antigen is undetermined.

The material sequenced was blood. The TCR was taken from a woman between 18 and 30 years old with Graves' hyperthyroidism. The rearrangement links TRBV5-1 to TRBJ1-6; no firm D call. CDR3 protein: CASSQESYNSPLHF. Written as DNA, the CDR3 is TGCGCCAGCAGCCAGGAGTCCTATAATTCACCCCTCCACTTT.